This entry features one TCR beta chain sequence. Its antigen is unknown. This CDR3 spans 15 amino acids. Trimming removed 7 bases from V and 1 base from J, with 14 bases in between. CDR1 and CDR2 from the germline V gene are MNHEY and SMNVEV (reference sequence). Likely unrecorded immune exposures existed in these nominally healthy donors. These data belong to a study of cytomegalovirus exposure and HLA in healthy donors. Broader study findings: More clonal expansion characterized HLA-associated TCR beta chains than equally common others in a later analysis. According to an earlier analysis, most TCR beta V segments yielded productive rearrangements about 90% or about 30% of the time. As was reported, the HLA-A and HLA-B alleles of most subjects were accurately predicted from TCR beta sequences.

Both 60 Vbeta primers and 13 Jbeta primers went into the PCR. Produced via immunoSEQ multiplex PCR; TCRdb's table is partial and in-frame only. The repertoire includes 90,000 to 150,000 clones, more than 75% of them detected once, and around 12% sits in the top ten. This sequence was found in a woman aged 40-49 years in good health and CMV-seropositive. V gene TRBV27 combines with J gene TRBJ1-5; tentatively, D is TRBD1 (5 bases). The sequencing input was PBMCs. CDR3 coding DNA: TGTGCCAGCAATCCCGGACATACCAGCAATCAGCCCCAGCATTTT. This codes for CASNPGHTSNQPQHF.